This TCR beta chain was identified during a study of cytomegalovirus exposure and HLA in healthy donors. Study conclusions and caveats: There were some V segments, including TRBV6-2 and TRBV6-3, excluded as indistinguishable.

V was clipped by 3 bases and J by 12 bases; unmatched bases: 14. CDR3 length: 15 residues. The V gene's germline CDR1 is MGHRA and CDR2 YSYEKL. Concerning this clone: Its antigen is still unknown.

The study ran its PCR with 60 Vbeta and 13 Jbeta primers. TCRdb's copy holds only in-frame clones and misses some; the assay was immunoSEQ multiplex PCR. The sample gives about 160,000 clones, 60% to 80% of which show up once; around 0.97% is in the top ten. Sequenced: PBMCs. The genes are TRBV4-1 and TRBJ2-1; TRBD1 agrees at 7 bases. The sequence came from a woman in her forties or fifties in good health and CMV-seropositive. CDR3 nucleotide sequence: TGCGCCAGCAGCCAGCTTCCCACTAGACAGGGTCGGCAGTTCTTC. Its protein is CASSQLPTRQGRQFF.